The 7 T cell receptor beta chains presented below share a single source sample, sequenced in a study of regulatory T cells in long-lasting Graves disease. As for time point: persistent/refractory GD, antithyroid drugs over 5 years with positive TRAb. Extracted PBMC RNA gave rise to the TCR library. With iRepertoire HTBI primers and Arm-PCR of CDR3 regions, TCR beta libraries were built. Each CDR3 protein is one row after TCRdb ran MiXCR on the multiplex PCR reads. The sample carries around 300,000 distinct CDR3 sequences, roughly a fifth recorded once. The sequences come from peripheral blood mononuclear cells (PBMCs), collected when the disease was refractory, from a patient treated with antithyroid drugs. The origin of the receptors is a female donor with Graves disease.

This clonotype was recorded once. V gene TRBV6-1 combines with J gene TRBJ1-2; TRBD1 is a possible D gene (6 bases). This CDR3 is built from 17 residues. With 6 bases removed from V and 2 bases from J, the gap between germline ends came to 22 bases. From germline, CDR1 is MNHNS and CDR2 SASEGT. CDR3: CASSPDRHGGRNYGYTF. Written as DNA, the CDR3 is TGTGCCAGCAGCCCCGACCGACACGGGGGGCGAAACTATGGCTACACCTTC.

This clonotype was detected a few times. A much larger clone differs by one base, so this may be a read error. The V and J genes are TRBV28 and TRBJ1-1; no definite D call. CDR1 and CDR2 from the germline V gene are MDHEN and SYDVKM. This CDR3 is 13 amino acids long. CDR3 in DNA: TGTGCCAGCGGTTTCGCAGGGAACACTGAAGCTTTCTTT. It codes for CASGFAGNTEAFF.

V usage is TRBV4-1 and J usage is TRBJ1-1; possible D gene TRBD1, 6 bases. CDR1 and CDR2 (germline): MGHRA, YSYEKL. The V end was cut by 0 bases, the J end by 5 bases, with 10 bases between. The CDR3 is 14 amino acids. The CDR3 sequence is CASSQEGAVTEAFF. In DNA, the CDR3 is TGCGCCAGCAGCCAAGAGGGGGCGGTAACTGAAGCTTTCTTT.

The sample holds many counts of this clonotype. The CDR3 nucleotides read TGTGCCAGCAGCGTAGGTCCTAGCGGGAGCTACGAGCAGTACTTC. It yields the protein CASSVGPSGSYEQYF. The chain couples TRBV9 to TRBJ2-7, with 10 bases aligning to TRBD2. V shed 0 bases, J shed 3 bases, and the junction held 3 bases outside the gene matches. Germline lookup yields CDR1 SGDLS and CDR2 YYNGEE. This CDR3 region has 15 residues.

This clonotype was detected a few times. V and J are TRBV9 and TRBJ2-5, with a weak D call TRBD2 (6 bases). The germline CDR1 and CDR2 sequences are SGDLS and YYNGEE. Between the trimmed V and J ends, which lost 4 bases and 0 bases, there was a span of 10 bases. The CDR3 sequence is 14 residues long. For the CDR3, the DNA is TGTGCCAGCAGCATAGGACTAAACCAAGAGACCCAGTACTTC. As protein: CASSIGLNQETQYF.

In its sample, this clonotype was seen a few times. The rearrangement links TRBV28 to TRBJ2-2, with D maybe TRBD2 (6 bases). Germline CDR1 MDHEN, CDR2 SYDVKM. Trimming pared 6 bases from V and 1 base from J, leaving 12 bases between. This CDR3 contains 15 residues. The CDR3 sequence: CASSPFGGNTGELFF. The CDR3, as DNA: TGTGCCAGCAGCCCATTCGGGGGGAACACCGGGGAGCTGTTTTTT.

In its sample, this clonotype was seen a few times. V usage is TRBV10-3 and J usage is TRBJ2-3; 11 bases match TRBD2. J was trimmed by 4 bases and V by 3 bases; bases with no gene match: 9. Looked up from germline, CDR1 is ENHRY and CDR2 is SYGVKD. This CDR3 region has 17 residues. CDR3 loop: CAISDPSLAGGADTQYF. Here the CDR3 DNA reads TGTGCCATCAGTGACCCTTCTTTAGCGGGAGGGGCAGATACGCAGTATTTT.